This TCR beta chain appears in the sequencing data of a study of shared clonotypes between healthy human individuals. As for the study in general: Every donor yielded three CD4 naive, three CD4 memory, two CD8 naive and one CD8 memory plate. Study conclusions and caveats: Among donors, sharing of clonotypes was expected to be affected by sequencing depth.

As handled by the study authors: Junction-only sequences produced by ImmunoSEQ had no quality scores, so filtering differed. Data came from immunoSEQ multiplex PCR; TCRdb stores just in-frame clones and leaves some out. V and J calls and clone size follow that table, whereas D and trimming were derived from the DNA. The table lists 2 million to 2.5 million clones, 90% to 96% of them singletons. Germline loops: CDR1 MRHNA, CDR2 SNTAGT. Trimming removed 6 bases from V and 1 base from J; junction bases left unmatched: 12. CDR3 length: 16 amino acids. Remarks on this clone: Its antigen is undetermined.

The specimen was naive CD4+ T cells sorted from blood. Subset reported: CD45RA+ positively selected. This TCR was sampled from a man younger than 35 in good health. V is TRBV6-4 and J is TRBJ2-7, with 7 bases identical to TRBD1. The CDR3 nucleotides are TGTGCCAGCAGGACTGGTAGAGGGGGCTCGTCCTACGAGCAGTACTTC. Its translation: CASRTGRGGSSYEQYF.